Listed below are T cell receptor beta chains from one sample, sequenced in a study of control samples from healthy donors and cancer patients. Measured with immunoSEQ multiplex PCR; TCRdb has only the in-frame clones, and not every one. This sample has about 54,000 clones; nearly 96% occur once, and the top ten carry about 1.9%. The sequencing sample was made of blood. The receptor source for this set is a woman aged 25 to 39 in good health. Both conserved end residues are part of each CDR3. A D gene is named only where the DNA matches it firmly. Clone size is shown for a subset of rows, as once, few, many or a class of expanded clone.

d_gene	v_gene	j_gene	abundance	CDR3aa	CDR3nt
.	TRBV4-1	TRBJ2-2	.	CASSQERAAGELFF	TGCGCCAGCAGCCAAGAACGAGCTGCCGGGGAGCTGTTTTTT
TRBD1	TRBV6-5	TRBJ2-5	.	CASRGTGAETQYF	TGTGCCAGCAGGGGGACAGGGGCCGAGACCCAGTACTTC
TRBD1	TRBV7-9	TRBJ1-6	once	CASSFSLQGAYSPLHF	TGTGCCAGCAGCTTTTCACTCCAGGGGGCGTATTCACCCCTCCACTTT
TRBD2	TRBV5-4	TRBJ2-1	.	CASSLSGISYNEQFF	TGTGCCAGCAGCCTTAGCGGGATCTCCTACAATGAGCAGTTCTTC
.	TRBV27	TRBJ2-7	.	CASSPSGYEQYF	TGTGCCAGCAGTCCCTCGGGGTACGAGCAGTACTTC
.	TRBV30	TRBJ2-7	.	CAWSVERREGEQYF	TGTGCCTGGAGTGTAGAGCGTAGGGAAGGCGAGCAGTACTTC
TRBD1	TRBV15	TRBJ1-2	.	CATSRDSRTGLHYGYTF	TGTGCCACCAGCAGAGATTCTAGGACAGGGCTTCACTATGGCTACACCTTC
TRBD1	TRBV28	TRBJ1-2	.	CASSETGGAFGYTF	TGTGCCAGCAGCGAGACAGGGGGCGCGTTTGGCTACACCTTC
TRBD1	TRBV9	TRBJ2-7	.	CASSVGQSLYEQYF	TGTGCCAGCAGCGTGGGACAGAGCCTCTACGAGCAGTACTTC
TRBD1	TRBV6-5	TRBJ1-1	few	CARDRGGTEAFF	TGTGCCAGGGACAGGGGCGGGACTGAAGCTTTCTTT
TRBD2	TRBV7-6	TRBJ2-7	.	CASSPDAGEALSYEQYF	TGTGCCAGCAGCCCGGACGCGGGGGAGGCTCTCTCCTACGAGCAGTACTTC